One and the same sample provided the 4 T cell receptor beta chains below, sequenced in a study of T cells in Graves' hyperthyroidism and ophthalmopathy. It was RNA transcripts that yielded the amplified TCR beta CDR3 regions. The TCR CDR3 first-round RT-PCR relied on the HTBI primer set. TCRdb passed the multiplex PCR reads through MiXCR, listing each CDR3 protein once. The data show fewer than 450,000 distinct CDR3 sequences, about 16% seen once. The sequenced sample consisted of blood. Receptor source: an older woman with Graves' ophthalmopathy.

This clonotype was found many times. CDR3 DNA: TGTGCCACCAGTGAAAGACAGGGTACACAAGAGACCCAGTACTTC. Amino acids: CATSERQGTQETQYF. The chain employs TRBV24-1 and TRBJ2-5; 7 nucleotides match TRBD1. This CDR3 is 15 amino acids long. The ends lost 4 bases at V and 2 bases at J; junction bases unmatched: 6. Germline V lookup: CDR1 KGHDR, CDR2 SFDVKD.

This clonotype was seen many times. This chain connects TRBV20-1 to TRBJ2-3; 9 bases align to TRBD2. CDR1 is DFQATT and CDR2 is SNEGSKA in the germline V gene (reference sequence). The CDR3 has 17 residues. J was trimmed by 4 bases and V by 0 bases; bases with no gene match: 11. The CDR3 DNA reads as TGCAGTGCTAGAGATGAGCGCGGGAGGGCCCGCCCAGATACGCAGTATTTT. The encoded protein is CSARDERGRARPDTQYF.

The chain combines TRBV10-3 with TRBJ2-7, with TRBD2 matching over 8 bases. The CDR3 runs 14 residues. Per germline, CDR1 ENHRY and CDR2 SYGVKD. J was trimmed by 2 bases and V by 2 bases; bases with no gene match: 2. For the CDR3, the DNA is TGTGCCATCAGTGAGCGGGGGGGGACCTACGAGCAGTACTTC. This codes for CAISERGGTYEQYF.

The chain is built from TRBV20-1 and TRBJ2-1; 12 bases match TRBD2. The V segment lost 6 bases and the J segment 2 bases; nucleotides outside the gene matches: 11. Germline loops: CDR1 DFQATT, CDR2 SNEGSKA (reference sequence). The CDR3 runs 17 residues. The CDR3: CSAYLAGGGGPYNEQFF. In DNA form, the CDR3 reads TGCAGTGCGTATCTAGCGGGAGGGGGTGGTCCCTACAATGAGCAGTTCTTC.